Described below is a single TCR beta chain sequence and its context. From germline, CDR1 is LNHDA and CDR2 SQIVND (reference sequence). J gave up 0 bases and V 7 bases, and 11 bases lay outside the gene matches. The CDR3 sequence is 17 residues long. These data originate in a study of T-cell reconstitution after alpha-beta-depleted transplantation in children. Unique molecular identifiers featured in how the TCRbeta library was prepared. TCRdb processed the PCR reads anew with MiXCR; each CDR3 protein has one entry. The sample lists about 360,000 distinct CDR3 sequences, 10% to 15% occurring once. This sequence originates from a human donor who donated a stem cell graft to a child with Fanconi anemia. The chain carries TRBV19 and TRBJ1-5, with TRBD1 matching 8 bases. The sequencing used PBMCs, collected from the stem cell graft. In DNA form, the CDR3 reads TGTGCCAGTACCACAACAGGGGGTCCTTATAGCAATCAGCCCCAGCATTTT. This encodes CASTTTGGPYSNQPQHF.